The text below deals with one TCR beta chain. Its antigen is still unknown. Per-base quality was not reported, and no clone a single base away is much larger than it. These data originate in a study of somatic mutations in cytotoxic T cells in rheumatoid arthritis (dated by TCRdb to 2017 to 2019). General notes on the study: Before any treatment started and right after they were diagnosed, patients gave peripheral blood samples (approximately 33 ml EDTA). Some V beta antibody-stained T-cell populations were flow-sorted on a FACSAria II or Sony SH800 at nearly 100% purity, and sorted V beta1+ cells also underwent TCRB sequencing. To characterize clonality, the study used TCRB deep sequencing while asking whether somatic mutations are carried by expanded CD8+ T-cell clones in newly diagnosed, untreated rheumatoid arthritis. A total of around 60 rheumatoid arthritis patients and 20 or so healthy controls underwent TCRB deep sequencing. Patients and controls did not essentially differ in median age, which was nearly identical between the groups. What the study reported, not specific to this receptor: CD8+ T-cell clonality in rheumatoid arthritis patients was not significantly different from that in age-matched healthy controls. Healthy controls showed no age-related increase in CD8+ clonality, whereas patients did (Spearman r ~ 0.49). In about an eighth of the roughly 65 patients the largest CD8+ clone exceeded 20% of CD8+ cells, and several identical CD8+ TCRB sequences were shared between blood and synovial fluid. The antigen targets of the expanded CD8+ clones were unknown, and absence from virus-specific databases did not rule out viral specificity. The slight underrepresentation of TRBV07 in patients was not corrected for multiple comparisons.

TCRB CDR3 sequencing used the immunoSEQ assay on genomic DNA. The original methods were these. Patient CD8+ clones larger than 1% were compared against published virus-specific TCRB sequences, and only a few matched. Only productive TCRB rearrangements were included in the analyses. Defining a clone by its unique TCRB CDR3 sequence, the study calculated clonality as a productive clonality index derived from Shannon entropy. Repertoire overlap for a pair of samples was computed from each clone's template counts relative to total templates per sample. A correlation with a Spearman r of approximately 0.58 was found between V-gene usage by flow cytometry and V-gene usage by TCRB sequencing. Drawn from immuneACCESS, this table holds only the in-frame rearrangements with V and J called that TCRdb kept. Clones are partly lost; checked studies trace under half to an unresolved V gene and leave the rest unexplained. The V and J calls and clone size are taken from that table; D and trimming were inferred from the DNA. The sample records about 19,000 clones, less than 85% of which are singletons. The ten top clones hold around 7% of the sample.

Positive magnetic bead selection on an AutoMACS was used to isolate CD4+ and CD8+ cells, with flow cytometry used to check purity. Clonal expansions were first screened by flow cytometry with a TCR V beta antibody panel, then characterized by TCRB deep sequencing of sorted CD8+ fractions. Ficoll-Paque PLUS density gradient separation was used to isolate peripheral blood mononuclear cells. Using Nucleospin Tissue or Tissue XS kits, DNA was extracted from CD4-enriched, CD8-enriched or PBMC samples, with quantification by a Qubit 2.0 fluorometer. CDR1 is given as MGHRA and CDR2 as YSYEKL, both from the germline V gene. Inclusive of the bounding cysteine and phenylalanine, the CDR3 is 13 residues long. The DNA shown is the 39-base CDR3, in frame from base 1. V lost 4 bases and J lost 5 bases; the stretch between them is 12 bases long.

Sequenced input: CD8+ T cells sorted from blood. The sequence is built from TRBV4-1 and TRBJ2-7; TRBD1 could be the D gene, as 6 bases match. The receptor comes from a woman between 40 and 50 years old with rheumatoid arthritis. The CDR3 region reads CASSPFRGNEQYF. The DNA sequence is TGCGCCAGCAGCCCGTTTAGGGGGAACGAGCAGTACTTC.